This T cell receptor (beta chain) was sequenced for a study of blood T cell repertoires in COVID-19. Whole-study context: Material from acute and convalescent COVID-19 was sourced from the United States, Italy and Spain. From T cells, B-cell-depleted T cells, or PBMCs came the material, which was cDNA or gDNA.

Authors' data handling: Using reference gene primer amplification, nucleated cell counts were estimated. Using immunoSEQ multiplex PCR, the repertoire was profiled, and TCRdb retains in-frame clones only, with some absent. The DNA was the basis for D and trimming; V, J and clone size are from that table. The data hold some 240,000 clones, with 84% observed a single time. Trimming cost V 3 bases and J 1 base; bases outside gene matches: 6. Germline V CDR1 and CDR2: SEHNR, FQNEAQ (reference sequence). The CDR3 contains 16 residues. The sequence was collected from a woman between 40 and 50 years old who had recovered from COVID-19. The rearrangement joins TRBV7-9 to TRBJ1-2, with TRBD1 matching over 9 bases. What was sequenced was peripheral blood. CDR3 nucleotide sequence: TGTGCCAGCAGCTTTTCCCGGACAGGGGTTAACTATGGCTACACCTTC. It codes for CASSFSRTGVNYGYTF.